One sample yielded the 23 T cell receptor beta chains listed below, sequenced in a study of T cells expressing NK-cell markers. From the 5' RACE reads, TCRdb lists one entry per CDR3 protein and no DNA. Seen in this sample are some 390,000 distinct CDR3 sequences; the ten most common clones hold about 10%. What was sequenced was blood T cells: a sorted CD56 or NKG2C T cell subset, CD4+ or CD8+ T cells, or bulk PBMC T cells (not recorded which). The source of these receptors is a woman in her fifties or sixties in good health.

The chain uses TRBV19 and TRBJ2-7; the D gene TCRdb calls, TRBD1, cannot be checked with no DNA. Germline values: CDR1 LNHDA, CDR2 SQIVND (reference sequence). There are 12 residues in the CDR3. CDR3 in amino acids: CASTPDGGEQYF.

This chain joins TRBV12-3 or TRBV12-4 and TRBJ1-2; lacking DNA, the TRBD1 call made by TCRdb goes unchecked. The CDR3 loop spans 14 amino acids. CDR3: CASSPDRARYGYTF.

V and J are TRBV6-6 and TRBJ2-5; TCRdb's D call, TRBD1, is unchecked because there is no DNA. Germline V gene lookup returns CDR1 MNHNY and CDR2 SVGAGI (reference sequence). The length of the CDR3 is 15 residues. CDR3 sequence: CASSYSRTSVGTQYF.

The chain recombines TRBV3-1 with TRBJ2-2; TCRdb's D call, TRBD2, is unchecked because there is no DNA. CDR1 LGHDT and CDR2 YNNKEL come from the germline V gene (reference sequence). CDR3 length: 16 residues. The CDR3 sequence is CASSQREGLGTGELFF.

The V and J genes are TRBV27 and TRBJ2-7; lacking DNA, the TRBD2 call made by TCRdb goes unchecked. The CDR3 length is 14 residues. Looked up from germline, CDR1 is MNHEY and CDR2 is SMNVEV (reference sequence). The CDR3 sequence is CASSELARIYEQYF.

The chain links TRBV7-9 to TRBJ2-2; TCRdb outputs TRBD2, but without DNA this stays unchecked. The length of the CDR3 is 14 residues. CDR1 is SEHNR, CDR2 FQNEAQ, per germline (reference sequence). CDR3 in amino acids: CASITLAGTGELFF.

The chain carries TRBV7-8 and TRBJ2-2; the D call from TCRdb, TRBD1, cannot be confirmed without DNA. Germline-derived CDR1 and CDR2 are SGHVS and FQNEAQ. The CDR3 is made up of 16 amino acids. The CDR3 region is CASSPRDRIYTGELFF.

The genes are TRBV12-3 or TRBV12-4 and TRBJ2-5; TCRdb selects TRBD2, and the lack of DNA leaves this call unchecked. CDR3 size: 17 residues. The CDR3 protein is CASSPLPKGFASETQYF.

The genes are TRBV6-6 and TRBJ2-7; TCRdb calls TRBD1, which cannot be checked without DNA. Germline lookup yields CDR1 MNHNY and CDR2 SVGAGI (reference sequence). The CDR3 covers 16 residues. The CDR3 here is CASRPPEGAEGYEQYF.

The chain is built from TRBV7-2 and TRBJ2-3; TCRdb outputs TRBD1, but without DNA this stays unchecked. Germline CDR1 is SGHTA and CDR2 is FQGNSA. CDR3 size: 14 residues. The CDR3 protein is CASSRPGHSDTQYF.

The chain employs TRBV20-1 and TRBJ1-2; TCRdb returns TRBD1, unconfirmable since there is no DNA. From germline, CDR1 is DFQATT and CDR2 SNEGSKA (reference sequence). The CDR3 spans 15 residues. The CDR3 protein is CSARDLKGINYGYTF.

This chain uses TRBV20-1 with TRBJ2-2; TCRdb proposes TRBD2, but this gene call is untestable without DNA. The CDR3 is 16 amino acids. The germline CDR1 and CDR2 sequences are DFQATT and SNEGSKA (reference sequence). This chain's CDR3 is CSAPRGGEFTTGELFF.

This chain uses TRBV6-5 with TRBJ1-1; TCRdb returns TRBD1, unconfirmable since there is no DNA. The germline gives CDR1 MNHEY, CDR2 SVGAGI. The CDR3 runs to 13 residues. The CDR3 loop reads CASAGTVNTEAFF.

The chain combines TRBV5-1 with TRBJ1-1; TCRdb reports TRBD1, a call that lacks DNA to check it against. The CDR3 is 14 residues long. The germline V gene has CDR1 SGHRS and CDR2 YFSETQ. The CDR3 sequence is CASRDRGRVTEAFF.

The V gene is TRBV24-1, the J gene TRBJ2-2; TCRdb gives TRBD1 as the D gene, but with no DNA this cannot be confirmed. CDR1 KGHDR and CDR2 SFDVKD come from the germline V gene. CDR3 length: 15 residues. Here the CDR3 reads CATSVNAPTTGELFF.

The chain is built from TRBV7-8 and TRBJ1-1. The CDR3 runs to 14 residues. Germline V gene sequence: CDR1 SGHVS, CDR2 FQNEAQ. This CDR3 reads CASSEIRSNTEAFF.

The gene calls are TRBV4-1 and TRBJ2-3; TCRdb names TRBD2, which stays unverified in the absence of DNA. Germline lookup yields CDR1 MGHRA and CDR2 YSYEKL. The CDR3 sequence is 16 residues long. CDR3 region: CASSQPPAGGMDTQYF.

The chain couples TRBV7-2 to TRBJ2-1; TCRdb's D call of TRBD2 is untestable without DNA. Germline lookup yields CDR1 SGHTA and CDR2 FQGNSA. This CDR3 has 12 residues. CDR3 protein: CASSSVAAEQFF.

The chain recombines TRBV24-1 with TRBJ2-1; TCRdb proposes TRBD1, but this gene call is untestable without DNA. Germline lookup yields CDR1 KGHDR and CDR2 SFDVKD. The CDR3 sequence is 16 residues long. CDR3: CATSDSDRINYNEQFF.

The chain employs TRBV5-1 and TRBJ2-2. This CDR3 region has 15 residues. The V gene's germline CDR1 is SGHRS and CDR2 YFSETQ. CDR3 residues: CASSLEGYGTGELFF.

The chain has TRBV2 and TRBJ1-3; without DNA, the TCRdb call of TRBD1 cannot be checked. The CDR3 runs to 15 residues. Looked up from germline, CDR1 is SNHLY and CDR2 is FYNNEI. CDR3 in amino acids: CASEDRESVGNTIYF. Using reference TRBV2 and TRBJ1-3 for the parts outside the CDR3, the full variable domain is EPEVTQTPSHQVTQMGQEVILRCVPISNHLYFYWYRQILGQKVEFLVSFYNNEISEKSEIFDDQFSVERPDGSNFTLKIRSTKLEDSAMYFCASEDRESVGNTIYFGEGSWLTVV.

The chain uses TRBV5-1 and TRBJ1-1. Germline values: CDR1 SGHRS, CDR2 YFSETQ. CDR3 length: 17 residues. The CDR3 protein is CASSFRRKLEMNTEAFF.

V and J are TRBV9 and TRBJ2-3. CDR1 SGDLS and CDR2 YYNGEE come from the germline V gene. This CDR3 has 14 amino acids. The CDR3 sequence: CASSEEDLLDTQYF.